This T cell receptor beta chain was captured in a study of OX40 agonist ivuxolimab in advanced cancers. The CDR3 is made up of 13 amino acids. V gave up 6 bases and J gave up 8 bases, with 11 bases separating them. Per germline, CDR1 ENHRY and CDR2 SYGVKD. Some clones are missing from TCRdb's copy, which holds only in-frame ones; the method was immunoSEQ multiplex PCR. Of 55,000 to 85,000 clones listed, 80% to 90% were seen once; the top ten hold 0.65% to 0.9%. The sequence came from an adult with an advanced solid tumor such as melanoma, head and neck, liver or kidney cancer. Material: CD4+ or CD8+ T cells sorted from blood, obtained in a trial of the OX40 agonist ivuxolimab. The chain links TRBV10-3 to TRBJ1-6, with a possible D match to TRBD1 (5 bases). The CDR3 DNA reads TGTGCCATCAGGGGGGGGGTGGATTCACCCCTCCACTTT. This sequence encodes CAIRGGVDSPLHF.